Below are 16 T cell receptor beta chains sequenced from a single sample in a study of CXCR3-negative and CXCR3-positive naive CD8 T cells. The method, 5' RACE with UMI labels, was used to prepare the TRB cDNA libraries. TCRdb reprocessed the 5' RACE reads, with one entry per CDR3 protein and no DNA. This table lists about 43,000 distinct CDR3 sequences. Sequenced: memory CD8+ T cells from blood. These receptors came from a human donor in good health. Some clones in this sample may be carry-over from other donors' samples.

The CDR3: CSAEGLNTEAFF. This rearrangement joins TRBV29-1 to TRBJ1-1. The germline gives CDR1 SQVTM, CDR2 ANQGSEA. This CDR3 contains 12 residues.

V usage is TRBV25-1 and J usage is TRBJ2-1; TCRdb lists TRBD1, though no DNA is available to test this call. The germline gives CDR1 MGHDK, CDR2 SYGVNS. The CDR3 covers 16 residues. The CDR3 sequence is CASSESGTGAHNEQFF.

This chain links TRBV7-8 with TRBJ2-3; lacking DNA, the TRBD1 call made by TCRdb goes unchecked. This CDR3 region has 15 residues. CDR1 and CDR2 (germline): SGHVS, FQNEAQ. The CDR3 here is CASSSWDRVTDTQYF.

The CDR3 here is CSASEGGRGPSYEQYF. The chain carries TRBV20-1 and TRBJ2-1; TCRdb names TRBD1, which stays unverified in the absence of DNA. Per the germline V gene, CDR1 is DFQATT and CDR2 is SNEGSKA (reference sequence). The CDR3 loop spans 16 amino acids.

The CDR3 reads CSARDYREANYGYTF. The V call is TRBV20-1, the J call TRBJ1-2; checking the TCRdb D call of TRBD1 is not possible without DNA. The CDR3 is 15 residues long. Per the germline V gene, CDR1 is DFQATT and CDR2 is SNEGSKA (reference sequence).

J is TRBJ2-1 and V is TRBV20-1; TCRdb names TRBD1, which stays unverified in the absence of DNA. This CDR3 has 13 residues. CDR1 is DFQATT, CDR2 SNEGSKA, per germline (reference sequence). CDR3 in amino acids: CSARDPRGTEQFF.

The CDR3 reads CASSHGQWHTEAFF. The chain carries TRBV6-2 or TRBV6-3 and TRBJ1-1; TCRdb returns TRBD1, unconfirmable since there is no DNA. The length of the CDR3 is 14 residues. CDR1 is MNHEY, CDR2 SVGEGT, per germline.

This chain joins TRBV20-1 and TRBJ2-1; with no DNA, the TCRdb D assignment of TRBD2 cannot be verified. Per the germline V gene, CDR1 is DFQATT and CDR2 is SNEGSKA (reference sequence). The CDR3 runs to 16 residues. The CDR3 protein is CSAREGSGNNYNEQFF.

The V and J genes are TRBV29-1 and TRBJ2-7; absent DNA, TCRdb's TRBD1 call cannot be checked. The CDR3 is made up of 15 amino acids. Germline CDR1 and CDR2: SQVTM and ANQGSEA. This chain's CDR3 is CSVEGGDRTYYEQYF.

The chain has TRBV19 and TRBJ2-1. The germline V gene has CDR1 LNHDA and CDR2 SQIVND (reference sequence). CDR3 length equals 11 residues. This chain's CDR3 is CASSNYNEQFF.

The chain couples TRBV7-9 to TRBJ2-7; TCRdb's assignment of TRBD1 cannot be checked, as there is no DNA. The CDR3 is 16 amino acids. Germline values: CDR1 SEHNR, CDR2 FQNEAQ (reference sequence). The CDR3 sequence: CASSSTRQGNSYEQYF.

The J gene is TRBJ2-5, the V gene TRBV6-2 or TRBV6-3; with no DNA, the TCRdb D assignment of TRBD2 cannot be verified. Looked up from germline, CDR1 is MNHEY and CDR2 is SVGEGT. This CDR3 comprises 15 residues. CDR3 region: CASSYLVWAMETQYF.

J is TRBJ2-1 and V is TRBV29-1; there is no DNA to check the TCRdb D call of TRBD2. Germline CDR1 reads SQVTM; CDR2 reads ANQGSEA. This CDR3 comprises 11 residues. This CDR3 reads CSPAGPNEQFF.

CDR3 loop: CASSKSTFDRGLFTEAFF. The genes are TRBV21-1 and TRBJ1-1; TCRdb selects TRBD1, and the lack of DNA leaves this call unchecked. TRBV21-1 is a pseudogene. This CDR3 has 18 amino acids.

The CDR3 region is CASSLIGGTEAFF. The rearrangement links TRBV7-2 to TRBJ1-1; the D gene TCRdb calls, TRBD1, cannot be checked with no DNA. Germline V gene data show CDR1 as SGHTA and CDR2 as FQGNSA. This CDR3 is built from 13 residues.

This chain uses TRBV20-1 with TRBJ2-3; no DNA is available, so the TRBD1 call from TCRdb remains unchecked. The CDR3 is 16 residues long. CDR1 is DFQATT and CDR2 is SNEGSKA in the germline V gene (reference sequence). The CDR3 is CSAVIKQGASTDTQYF.